This TCR beta chain originates from a study of PD-1 blockade in classical Hodgkin lymphoma. Study at large: Patients were treated with nivolumab at 3 mg/kg, and this was given intravenously every 2 weeks. Overall study findings and caveats: Newly diagnosed patients were reported to exhibit reduced baseline TCR diversity relative to healthy donors. Only CD4+ TCR diversity, not CD8+, had risen significantly by C4D1. Baseline diversity in complete responders resembled that of newly diagnosed patients.

Libraries were prepared by immunoSEQ multiplex PCR; TCRdb keeps only in-frame clonotypes and omits some of them. The sample includes around 17,000 clones, around 72% of them seen just once. The CDR3 length is 16 residues. The V gene's germline CDR1 is LNHDA and CDR2 SQIVND (reference sequence). Trimming pared 1 base from V and 0 bases from J, leaving 10 bases between. For this clone: Its antigen is not identified.

Sample time point: cycle 4 day 1 (C4D1), after 5 to 7 weeks of nivolumab. Each patient's relapse followed autologous stem cell transplantation, and brentuximab vedotin exposure varied. Negative selection with magnetic separation was used to purify CD4+ T cells from thawed PBMCs. The chain links TRBV19 to TRBJ1-5; D is ambiguous. The sequencing used CD4+ T cells from blood, collected before the fourth cycle of nivolumab. The TCR originated in a human donor with classical Hodgkin lymphoma. CDR3 region: CASSIVRILSNQPQHF. In DNA form, the CDR3 reads TGTGCCAGTAGTATAGTTAGAATACTTAGCAATCAGCCCCAGCATTTT.